This TCR beta chain was retrieved from a study of early T cells in non-severe SARS-CoV-2 infection. Many counts were recorded for this clonotype. TCRdb fed the 5' RACE reads into MiXCR, producing one record per CDR3 protein. The profile covers about 52,000 distinct CDR3 sequences, with about 11% appearing a single time and less than 15% taken by the ten largest. Per the germline V gene, CDR1 is MDHEN and CDR2 is SYDVKM. The V and J ends lost 8 bases and 0 bases respectively, with 16 bases between them. The CDR3 length is 15 residues. The sequence came from an adult who was a healthcare worker with PCR-confirmed SARS-CoV-2 infection or an uninfected control (not recorded which). Material: whole blood. The chain has TRBV28 and TRBJ2-5; TRBD1 might be the D (5 bases). The CDR3 spells CASGRARAYQETQYF. CDR3 bases: TGTGCCAGCGGCAGGGCGAGAGCGTACCAAGAGACCCAGTACTTC.